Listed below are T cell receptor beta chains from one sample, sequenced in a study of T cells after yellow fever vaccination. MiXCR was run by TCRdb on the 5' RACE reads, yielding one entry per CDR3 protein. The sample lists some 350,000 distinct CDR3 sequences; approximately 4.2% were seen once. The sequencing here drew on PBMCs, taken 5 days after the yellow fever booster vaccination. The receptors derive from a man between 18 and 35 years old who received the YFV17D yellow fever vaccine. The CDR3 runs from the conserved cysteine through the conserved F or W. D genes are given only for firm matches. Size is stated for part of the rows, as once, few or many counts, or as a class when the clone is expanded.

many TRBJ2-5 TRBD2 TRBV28 TGTGCCAGCAGTTTATATCCGTTGGCGGGGGGTGCCCTGGGAGAGACCCAGTACTTC CASSLYPLAGGALGETQYF
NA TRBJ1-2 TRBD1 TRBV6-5 TGTGCCAGCAGTTACTCAGGACACAGGGGGTTTAACTATGGCTACACCTTC CASSYSGHRGFNYGYTF
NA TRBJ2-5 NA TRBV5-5 TGTGCCAGCAGCCACCTGAGTGAGACCCAGTACTTC CASSHLSETQYF
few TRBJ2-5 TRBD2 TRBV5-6 TGTGCCAGCAGCTTGGATGGCGGGGGGGCCAGGGAGACCCAGTACTTC CASSLDGGGARETQYF
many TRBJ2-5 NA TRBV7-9 TGTGCCAGCAGCCCACAAGGAGAGACCCAGTACTTC CASSPQGETQYF
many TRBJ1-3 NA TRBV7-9 TGTGCCAGCAGCTTATCCCAGGGGATGCTGGACACCATATATTTT CASSLSQGMLDTIYF
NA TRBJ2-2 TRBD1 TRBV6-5 TGTGCCAGCAAGGGACAGCCAAACACCGGGGAGCTGTTTTTT CASKGQPNTGELFF
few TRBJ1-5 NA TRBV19 TGTGCCAGTAATCTACAGGCTAGCAATCAGCCCCAGCATTTT CASNLQASNQPQHF
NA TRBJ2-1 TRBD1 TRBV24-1 TGTGCCACCAGTGACCCCGGACAGGGGGCAAATCGGCAGTTCTTC CATSDPGQGANRQFF
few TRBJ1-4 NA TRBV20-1 TGCAGTGCTAGTTCCGAAGGGGGAAGACAAAAAAAACTGTTTTTT CSASSEGGRQKKLFF
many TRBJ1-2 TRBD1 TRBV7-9 TGTGCCAGCAGTTACGGGAGGGGGCCCCTATATGGCTACACCTTC CASSYGRGPLYGYTF
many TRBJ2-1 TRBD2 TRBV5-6 TGTGCCAGCAGCCCGGACCCGACTAGCGATGAGCAGTTCTTC CASSPDPTSDEQFF
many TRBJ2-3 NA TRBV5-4 TGTGCCAGCAGCTTATTCCCGGATACGCAGTATTTT CASSLFPDTQYF
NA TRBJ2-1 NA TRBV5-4 TGTGCCAGCAGCTCCGGGAATTACAATGAGCAGTTCTTC CASSSGNYNEQFF
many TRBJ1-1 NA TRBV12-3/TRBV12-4 TGTGCCAGCAGCCCCCGATGGACTGAAGCTTTCTTT CASSPRWTEAFF
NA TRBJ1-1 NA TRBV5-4 TGTGCCAGCAGCCCTTGGGGCGCTGAAGCTTTCTTT CASSPWGAEAFF
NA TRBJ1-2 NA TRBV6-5 TGTGCCAGCAGTTACTCAGATATCTATGGCTACACCTTC CASSYSDIYGYTF
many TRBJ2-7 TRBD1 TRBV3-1 TGTGCCAGCAGCCAGACCGGGACAGGGGGCGGGCAGTACTTC CASSQTGTGGGQYF
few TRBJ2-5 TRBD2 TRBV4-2 TGTGCCAGCAGCCAAGAAGTACTAGCGGGGAAAGAGACCCAGTACTTC CASSQEVLAGKETQYF
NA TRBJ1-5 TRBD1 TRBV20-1 TGCAGTGCTAGTCGAAACAGGGGCCTCAATCAGCCCCAGCATTTT CSASRNRGLNQPQHF
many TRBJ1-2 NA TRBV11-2 TGTGCCAGCAGCTTAGAGCTACGTAGCCCTGGGGGCTACACCTTC CASSLELRSPGGYTF
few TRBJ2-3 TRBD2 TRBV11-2 TGTGCCAGCAGCACTAAAAGCGGGGGGAACACAGATACGCAGTATTTT CASSTKSGGNTDTQYF
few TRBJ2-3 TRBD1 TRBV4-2 TGTGCCAGCAGCCAAGATCGGCAGGGGGCCGCAGATACGCAGTATTTT CASSQDRQGAADTQYF
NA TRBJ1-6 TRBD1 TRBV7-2 TGTGCCAGCAGCACAGGGGCAGCACCCCTCCACTTT CASSTGAAPLHF
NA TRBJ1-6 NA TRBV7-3 TGTGCCAGCAGCATAAGTCCCCTCGGCAATTCACCCCTCCACTTT CASSISPLGNSPLHF
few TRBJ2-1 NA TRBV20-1 TGCAGTGCTATGGACTTATTGCCCTACAATGAGCAGTTCTTC CSAMDLLPYNEQFF
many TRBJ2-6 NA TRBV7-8 TGTGCCACAGTGGGGGGGCGGACCCTCTCTGGGGCCAACGTCCTGACTTTC CATVGGRTLSGANVLTF
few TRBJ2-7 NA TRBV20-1 TGCAGTGCCGAAGGTGGGGTAATAAGCTCCTACGAGCAGTACTTC CSAEGGVISSYEQYF
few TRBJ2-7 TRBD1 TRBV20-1 TGCAGTGCTAGAGACCCCCAGGGGGCAACCTACGAGCAGTACTTC CSARDPQGATYEQYF
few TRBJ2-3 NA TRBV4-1 TGCGCCAGCAGCCAAGTTAAGCAAAGCACAGATACGCAGTATTTT CASSQVKQSTDTQYF
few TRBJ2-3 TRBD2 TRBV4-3 TGCGCCAGCAGCCAAGAAGGGCTAGCGGGGGCGGGGGATACGCAGTATTTT CASSQEGLAGAGDTQYF